The rows below give T cell receptor beta chains drawn from one sample of a study of T cell responses to AZD1222 COVID-19 vaccine. Assay used: immunoSEQ multiplex PCR; TCRdb lists only in-frame clones, some missing. This table has 130,000 or so clones, roughly 92% appearing once. The input for sequencing was peripheral blood, taken on day 0 of AZD1222 vaccination. The receptors were gathered from an adult in good health. Each CDR3 is given with its conserved first and last residue. Each record gives: D gene, J gene, clone size, V gene, CDR3 protein, CDR3 DNA. A D gene is named only where the DNA matches it firmly. Part of the rows lack a size; the others show once, few, many or a class for expanded clones.

>.|TRBJ2-5|.|TRBV11-2
CASSPGLKETQYF
TGTGCCAGCAGCCCCGGACTAAAAGAGACCCAGTACTTC
>TRBD1|TRBJ2-7|.|TRBV19
CASSIVTGWTSEQYF
TGTGCCAGTAGTATAGTGACAGGGTGGACCAGCGAGCAGTACTTC
>TRBD2|TRBJ2-1|.|TRBV24-1
CATSDRTSGIYNEQFF
TGTGCCACCAGTGACCGGACTAGCGGGATCTACAATGAGCAGTTCTTC
>TRBD2|TRBJ2-7|.|TRBV20-1
CSASPQTGGGLYEQYF
TGCAGTGCTAGTCCCCAGACCGGCGGGGGGCTCTACGAGCAGTACTTC
>TRBD1|TRBJ1-1|.|TRBV19
CASTDRVGNTEAFF
TGTGCCAGTACCGACAGGGTTGGGAACACTGAAGCTTTCTTT
>.|TRBJ2-5|once|TRBV6-1
CASSEMVGGGVNQETQYF
TGTGCCAGCAGTGAAATGGTAGGGGGCGGGGTAAACCAAGAGACCCAGTACTTC
>TRBD1|TRBJ2-1|.|TRBV30
CAWSAGQGAIYEQFF
TGTGCCTGGAGTGCGGGACAGGGGGCGATTTATGAGCAGTTCTTC
>TRBD2|TRBJ2-1|.|TRBV9
CASSAGTSGRWDEQFF
TGTGCCAGCAGCGCCGGGACTAGCGGGAGATGGGATGAGCAGTTCTTC
>.|TRBJ1-1|.|TRBV5-1
CASSLKLGSNTEAFF
TGCGCCAGCAGCTTGAAACTGGGATCGAATACTGAAGCTTTCTTT
>.|TRBJ1-1|once|TRBV30
CARILTGEAFF
TGTGCCCGAATTTTGACAGGTGAAGCTTTCTTT
>.|TRBJ1-2|.|TRBV5-6
CASRIKGGYGYTF
TGTGCCAGCAGAATTAAAGGAGGCTATGGCTACACCTTC
>.|TRBJ2-3|.|TRBV11-2
CASSSNLSGQYF
TGTGCCAGCAGCTCTAATTTGTCGGGGCAGTATTTT
>TRBD2|TRBJ2-3|.|TRBV30
CAWRLAGGYTDTQYF
TGTGCCTGGAGGCTGGCGGGAGGGTACACAGATACGCAGTATTTT
>.|TRBJ1-2|.|TRBV3-1/TRBV3-2
CASSRGQGYTF
TGTGCCAGCAGCCGCGGACAGGGCTACACCTTC
>TRBD1|TRBJ1-2|.|TRBV3-1/TRBV3-2
CASSQDRGGGSYGYTF
TGTGCCAGCAGCCAAGATCGAGGGGGCGGGAGCTATGGCTACACCTTC
>.|TRBJ1-3|.|TRBV5-5
CASSLVAGNTIYF
TGTGCCAGCAGCTTAGTCGCAGGAAACACCATATATTTT
>.|TRBJ2-3|.|TRBV25-1
CASSEFFQGSTDTQYF
TGTGCCAGCAGTGAATTCTTTCAGGGGAGCACAGATACGCAGTATTTT
>TRBD2|TRBJ2-1|few|TRBV7-9
CASSFLAGGTNEQFF
TGTGCCAGCAGCTTCCTAGCGGGGGGGACCAATGAGCAGTTCTTC
>.|TRBJ2-3|.|TRBV2
CASRERGGSTDTQYF
TGTGCCAGCAGGGAAAGGGGGGGGAGCACAGATACGCAGTATTTT
>.|TRBJ2-7|once|TRBV10-1
CASSSTGADYEQYF
TGCGCCAGCAGTAGTACGGGGGCCGACTACGAGCAGTACTTC
>TRBD2|TRBJ2-1|.|TRBV30
CAWSLMLTSGGGEQFF
TGTGCCTGGAGCCTGATGCTGACTAGCGGGGGTGGAGAGCAGTTCTTC
>.|TRBJ1-3|.|TRBV2
CASSELHPNSGNTIYF
TGTGCCAGCAGTGAATTACATCCTAACTCTGGAAACACCATATATTTT
>TRBD1|TRBJ1-4|once|TRBV5-1
CASSQSQGVGEKLFF
TGCGCCAGCAGCCAATCACAGGGGGTAGGCGAAAAACTGTTTTTT
>TRBD1|TRBJ2-7|.|TRBV14
CASSPGQGRYEQYF
TGTGCCAGCAGCCCGGGACAGGGACGCTACGAGCAGTACTTC
>.|TRBJ1-6|.|TRBV19
CASSIRDLWREAASYNSPLHF
TGTGCCAGTAGTATACGCGATCTTTGGAGGGAAGCCGCCTCCTATAATTCACCCCTCCACTTT
>.|TRBJ2-3|.|TRBV14
CASSQVADTQYF
TGTGCCAGCAGCCAAGTCGCGGATACGCAGTATTTT
>.|TRBJ1-1|.|TRBV6-5
CASRLTGGTEAFF
TGTGCCAGCAGGTTAACGGGGGGCACTGAAGCTTTCTTT
>.|TRBJ1-5|.|TRBV19
CASSSGANNQPQHF
TGTGCCAGTAGCTCGGGGGCCAACAATCAGCCCCAGCATTTT
>.|TRBJ1-5|.|TRBV7-9
CASSPGNGNQPQHF
TGTGCCAGCAGCCCAGGGAACGGCAATCAGCCCCAGCATTTT
>.|TRBJ1-1|once|TRBV5-4
CASSLVRGSEAFF
TGTGCCAGCAGCTTGGTTCGGGGGTCTGAAGCTTTCTTT
>.|TRBJ1-4|few|TRBV7-2
CASSKGKLTNEKLFF
TGTGCCAGCAGCAAGGGCAAGTTAACTAATGAAAAACTGTTTTTT
>.|TRBJ1-4|.|TRBV30
CAWTRGGHHNEKLFF
TGTGCCTGGACTAGGGGGGGACACCATAATGAAAAACTGTTTTTT
>.|TRBJ1-2|.|TRBV5-4
CASSLAAERYGYTF
TGTGCCAGCAGCTTGGCGGCGGAACGGTATGGCTACACCTTC
>.|TRBJ2-7|once|TRBV7-9
CASSAQTSIYEQYF
TGTGCCAGCAGCGCCCAAACTAGCATCTACGAGCAGTACTTC
>.|TRBJ2-1|.|TRBV4-3
CASSQDRVSYEQFF
TGCGCCAGCAGCCAAGATAGGGTATCTTATGAGCAGTTCTTC
>.|TRBJ1-5|.|TRBV28
CASSLGGSNQPQHF
TGTGCCAGCAGTTTAGGCGGGAGCAATCAGCCCCAGCATTTT
>TRBD1|TRBJ1-5|.|TRBV6-1
CASSDPGQVKNQPQHF
TGTGCCAGCAGTGACCCGGGACAGGTTAAAAATCAGCCCCAGCATTTT
>TRBD2|TRBJ2-2|.|TRBV3-1/TRBV3-2
CASSPRLAGENANTGELFF
TGTGCCAGCAGCCCCCGACTAGCGGGAGAGAACGCGAACACCGGGGAGCTGTTTTTT
>.|TRBJ1-2|.|TRBV19
CASSSLGEPLYGYTF
TGTGCCAGTAGTAGCCTCGGGGAGCCACTCTATGGCTACACCTTC
>.|TRBJ2-7|.|TRBV6-1
CASSETSGGSEQYF
TGTGCCAGCAGTGAAACGTCAGGGGGGTCCGAGCAGTACTTC
>.|TRBJ1-3|.|TRBV6-2/TRBV6-3
CASSYPDGNSGNTIYF
TGTGCCAGCAGTTACCCGGACGGGAACTCTGGAAACACCATATATTTT
>TRBD1|TRBJ1-3|.|TRBV2
CASRATGGGNTIYF
TGTGCCAGCAGGGCGACAGGGGGCGGGAACACCATATATTTT
>.|TRBJ1-4|.|TRBV14
CASSQDGEPEKLFF
TGTGCCAGCAGCCAAGATGGGGAACCGGAAAAACTGTTTTTT
>.|TRBJ2-7|.|TRBV7-9
CASRGAGEDEQYF
TGTGCCAGCAGGGGGGCAGGGGAGGATGAGCAGTACTTC
>.|TRBJ1-1|.|TRBV4-2
CASSPGVNTEAFF
TGTGCCAGCAGCCCCGGGGTTAACACTGAAGCTTTCTTT
>TRBD1|TRBJ1-1|.|TRBV5-4
CASSLMTGVNTEAFF
TGTGCCAGCAGCTTAATGACAGGGGTGAACACTGAAGCTTTCTTT
>.|TRBJ1-4|.|TRBV18
CASSPGTRGGKLFF
TGTGCCAGCTCACCCGGCACCCGGGGAGGGAAACTGTTTTTT
>TRBD1|TRBJ2-3|.|TRBV7-9
CASSFTGGTDTQYF
TGTGCCAGCAGCTTCACAGGGGGCACAGATACGCAGTATTTT
>.|TRBJ1-2|once|TRBV19
CASFRDGYTF
TGTGCCAGTTTTCGGGATGGCTACACCTTC
>.|TRBJ1-4|.|TRBV5-5
CASSLGTGQFSEKLFF
TGTGCCAGCAGCTTGGGGACGGGACAATTTTCTGAAAAACTGTTTTTT
>.|TRBJ2-7|.|TRBV5-6
CASSLGLGTLSYEQYF
TGTGCCAGCAGCTTAGGGCTTGGGACATTGTCCTACGAGCAGTACTTC
>.|TRBJ1-2|.|TRBV6-1
CASSEVRVWGSNSGYGYTF
TGTGCCAGCAGTGAAGTTAGAGTATGGGGGTCAAATTCCGGCTATGGCTACACCTTC
>.|TRBJ2-5|.|TRBV7-7
CASSGAPGRVGETQYF
TGTGCCAGCAGCGGAGCACCGGGGCGAGTCGGAGAGACCCAGTACTTC